This TCR beta chain was captured in a study of regulatory T cells in long-lasting Graves disease. Library construction for TCR beta used iRepertoire HTBI primers and Arm-PCR of CDR3 regions. A single record per CDR3 protein comes from TCRdb applying MiXCR to the multiplex PCR reads. This table holds roughly 320,000 distinct CDR3 sequences, approximately 15% found once. As to time point: newly diagnosed GD, antithyroid drugs for less than 3 months. PBMC-extracted RNA yielded the TCR library. Deletions cut 5 bases from V and 1 base from J, with 17 bases between. Germline V CDR1 and CDR2: SGHTA, FQGNSA. This CDR3 region has 16 residues. This clonotype was observed many times. These data also featured in a second study, about T cells in Graves' hyperthyroidism and ophthalmopathy.

The receptor comes from a man in his forties with Graves disease. Here the sequenced sample was peripheral blood mononuclear cells (PBMCs), taken at new diagnosis, from a patient treated with antithyroid drugs. The J gene is TRBJ2-5, the V gene TRBV7-2; a possible D gene is TRBD1 (6 bases). CDR3 sequence: CASSPGVLFGQETQYF. The CDR3, as DNA: TGTGCCAGCAGCCCAGGGGTTCTTTTCGGCCAAGAGACCCAGTACTTC.